This passage covers 14 T cell receptor beta chains from one sample sequenced in a study of CD8 T cells in Susac syndrome. Random-hexamer reverse transcription was applied to about 0.45 to 1 ug RNA. One entry per CDR3 protein, called by TCRdb with MiXCR from the immunoSEQ multiplex PCR reads. The table shows approximately 130,000 distinct CDR3 sequences, with roughly 89% occurring only once. Sequenced: CD8+ T cells from PBMCs. The receptors here all came from a human donor with multiple sclerosis.

CDR3 residues: CATSLMNTEAFF. CDR3 nucleotide sequence: TGTGCCACCAGCTTGATGAACACTGAAGCTTTCTTT. The chain is built from TRBV15 and TRBJ1-1, with D uncertain. V was cut by 5 bases and J by 0 bases, with 4 bases left in between. Germline CDR1 LNHNV, CDR2 YYDKDF (reference sequence). The CDR3 has 12 residues.

This clonotype was counted only a few times. The genes are TRBV7-2 and TRBJ2-1; 16 positions agree with TRBD2. Germline V lookup: CDR1 SGHTA, CDR2 FQGNSA. CDR3 length equals 17 residues. Losses at the gene ends were 5 bases for V and 7 bases for J; bases not matched to a gene: 8. This CDR3 is CASSPGTSGREWNEQFF. CDR3 nucleotide sequence: TGTGCCAGCAGCCCCGGGACTAGCGGGAGGGAGTGGAATGAGCAGTTCTTC.

The chain recombines TRBV19 with TRBJ2-7; the D gene could be TRBD1 or TRBD2 (6 bases each). The length of the CDR3 is 13 residues. V lost 6 bases to trimming and J lost 3 bases, with 12 bases between them. The V gene's germline CDR1 is LNHDA and CDR2 SQIVND (reference sequence). The DNA for the CDR3 is TGTGCCAGTAGAAGGGGGGAGAACTACGAGCAGTACTTC. This encodes CASRRGENYEQYF.

V gene TRBV5-4 combines with J gene TRBJ2-1, with D uncertain. CDR3 size: 11 residues. The V gene lost 6 bases and the J gene lost 8 bases, with 9 bases spanning the gap. Germline CDR1 and CDR2: SGHNT and YYREEE (reference sequence). The chain's CDR3 is CASKVLDEQFF. The CDR3 nucleotides are TGTGCCAGCAAGGTCCTAGATGAGCAGTTCTTC.

CDR3 sequence reads: CAWSEGNQPQHF. CDR3 bases: TGTGCCTGGAGTGAAGGCAATCAGCCCCAGCATTTT. The V call is TRBV30, the J call TRBJ1-5; D unclear. Germline V CDR1 and CDR2: GTSNPN, SVGIG (reference sequence). This CDR3 comprises 12 residues. V shed 1 base and J shed 2 bases, with 3 bases lying between them. The whole variable domain, filled in from reference TRBV30 and TRBJ1-5, reads SQTIHQWPATLVQPVGSPLSLECTVEGTSNPNLYWYRQAAGRGLQLLFYSVGIGQISSEVPQNLSASRPQDRQFILSSKKLLLSDSGFYLCAWSEGNQPQHFGDGTRLSIL.

The chain recombines TRBV9 with TRBJ2-7; a weak D match, TRBD1 (6 bases). The CDR3 is made up of 16 amino acids. CDR1 and CDR2 from the germline V gene are SGDLS and YYNGEE. V lost 4 bases, J lost 3 bases, and 20 bases lay in between. DNA of the CDR3: TGTGCCAGCAGCCTCACCGGGGACAATCCCCACTACGAGCAGTACTTC. This gives the protein CASSLTGDNPHYEQYF.

The chain has TRBV25-1 and TRBJ2-7, with D perhaps matching TRBD1 (5 bases). This CDR3 is 14 amino acids long. CDR1 MGHDK and CDR2 SYGVNS come from the germline V gene. V shed 3 bases and J shed 6 bases, with 15 bases lying between them. CDR3 amino acids: CASSDPAGLSEQYF. The CDR3 DNA follows: TGTGCCAGCAGTGATCCTGCAGGGCTATCCGAGCAGTACTTC.

This chain links TRBV27 with TRBJ2-2; weak D call: TRBD2 (5 bases). Trimming took off 5 bases at V and 1 base at J, with 14 bases between the two ends. CDR1 is MNHEY and CDR2 is SMNVEV in the germline V gene (reference sequence). The CDR3 sequence is 16 residues long. DNA of the CDR3: TGTGCCAGCAGTCTAGCCCCAGCGTTGAACACCGGGGAGCTGTTTTTT. Its protein is CASSLAPALNTGELFF.

The genes are TRBV4-1 and TRBJ2-5, with D possibly being TRBD2 (5 bases). CDR1 is MGHRA and CDR2 is YSYEKL in the germline V gene. The CDR3 runs to 15 residues. The V end was cut by 1 base, the J end by 5 bases, with 14 bases between. CDR3 loop: CASSQALGLTETQYF. The CDR3 bases are TGCGCCAGCAGCCAAGCACTAGGTCTAACGGAGACCCAGTACTTC.

This rearrangement joins TRBV6-2 or TRBV6-3 to TRBJ2-1, with D perhaps assigned TRBD1 or TRBD2 (5 bases each). CDR3 length equals 15 residues. CDR1 and CDR2 from the germline V gene are MNHEY and SVGEGT. Trimming removed 7 bases from V and 8 bases from J, with 21 bases in between. This CDR3 is CASNVRDAGGDEQFF. Here the CDR3 DNA reads TGTGCCAGCAATGTCCGGGACGCCGGCGGTGATGAGCAGTTCTTC.

The chain couples TRBV11-2 to TRBJ2-3, with 11 bases that match TRBD2. This CDR3 has 15 residues. Unmatched junction bases numbered 2, after V lost 5 bases and J lost 1 base. In germline, CDR1 is SGHAT, CDR2 FQNNGV. This chain's CDR3 is CASSMGLAGTDTQYF. CDR3 coding DNA: TGTGCCAGCAGCATGGGACTAGCGGGCACAGATACGCAGTATTTT.

The CDR3, as DNA: TGTGCCAGTAGCAGGGACAGGGAGAGCTCCTACGAGCAGTACTTC. Its protein is CASSRDRESSYEQYF. The rearrangement uses TRBV19 and TRBJ2-7; 9 positions match TRBD1. Germline V lookup: CDR1 LNHDA, CDR2 SQIVND (reference sequence). CDR3 length: 15 residues. V shed 6 bases, J shed 0 bases, and the junction held 6 bases outside the gene matches.

This chain uses TRBV30 with TRBJ1-3; D gene uncertain. The V gene's germline CDR1 is GTSNPN and CDR2 SVGIG (reference sequence). The CDR3 is made up of 15 amino acids. The ends were cut back, 3 bases at V and 0 bases at J, with 12 bases in the middle. CDR3 DNA: TGTGCCTGGAGAAGTGACTCGAGCTCTGGAAACACCATATATTTT. It encodes CAWRSDSSSGNTIYF.

The rearrangement joins TRBV19 to TRBJ1-5; no clear D gene. In germline, CDR1 is LNHDA, CDR2 SQIVND (reference sequence). Trimming shortened V by 0 bases and J by 0 bases, and 12 bases separated the two germline ends. This CDR3 region has 17 residues. In DNA form, the CDR3 reads TGTGCCAGTAGTATAGATCTACAGTACTATAGCAATCAGCCCCAGCATTTT. Protein product: CASSIDLQYYSNQPQHF.